What follows are 21 T cell receptor beta chains derived from one specimen sequenced in a study of T cells in Graves' hyperthyroidism and ophthalmopathy. The source material, RNA transcripts, was used to amplify TCR beta CDR3 regions. When the TCR CDR3 underwent first-round RT-PCR, the HTBI primer set was used. Each CDR3 protein is one row after TCRdb ran MiXCR on the multiplex PCR reads. The data hold over 700,000 distinct CDR3 sequences, with approximately 40% observed a single time. The sample comprised blood. These receptors all stem from a woman between 40 and 55 years old with Graves' hyperthyroidism.

The V and J genes are TRBV5-5 and TRBJ1-1; D gene unclear. Trimming took off 4 bases at V and 1 base at J, with 17 bases between the two ends. Germline V gene lookup returns CDR1 SGHKS and CDR2 YYEKEE (reference sequence). The CDR3 loop spans 16 amino acids. CDR3 DNA sequence: TGTGCCAGCAGCCCGTGGGAGGCCCCGGGGAACACTGAAGCTTTCTTT. This encodes CASSPWEAPGNTEAFF. The full variable domain, rest sourced from reference TRBV5-5 and TRBJ1-1, is DAGVTQSPTHLIKTRGQQVTLRCSPISGHKSVSWYQQVLGQGPQFIFQYYEKEERGRGNFPDRFSARQFPNYSSELNVNALLLGDSALYLCASSPWEAPGNTEAFFGQGTRLTVV.

This clonotype was detected many times. This sequence joins TRBV10-3 and TRBJ2-5; the match to TRBD2 covers 7 bases. The V gene's germline CDR1 is ENHRY and CDR2 SYGVKD. The J segment lost 5 bases and the V segment lost 0 bases, leaving 6 bases of the junction unmatched. CDR3 length: 15 residues. This CDR3 is CAISESFQGGETQYF. CDR3 sequence (DNA): TGTGCCATCAGTGAGTCGTTTCAGGGAGGGGAGACCCAGTACTTC.

This clonotype has a count of ten or more. This CDR3 is CASSPLGLAGGPPETQYF. CDR3 DNA: TGTGCCAGCAGCCCACTGGGACTAGCGGGAGGGCCTCCAGAGACCCAGTACTTC. This rearrangement joins TRBV5-8 to TRBJ2-5; 16 nucleotides match TRBD2. The CDR3 is 18 amino acids. With V trimmed by 4 bases and J by 4 bases, 10 bases remained unmatched. Per germline, CDR1 SGHTS and CDR2 YDEGEE.

V is TRBV6-5 and J is TRBJ2-3; 9 bases align to TRBD2. The germline CDR1 and CDR2 sequences are MNHEY and SVGAGI. The length of the CDR3 is 16 residues. V lost 6 bases to trimming and J lost 4 bases; unmatched junction nucleotides: 11. CDR3 sequence: CASSPRDSGRPDTQYF. The CDR3 coding sequence is TGTGCCAGCAGCCCCAGGGATAGCGGGAGACCAGATACGCAGTATTTT.

This clonotype was seen a handful of times. V gene TRBV6-1 combines with J gene TRBJ2-2, with TRBD2 identical over 7 bases. The ends lost 5 bases at V and 7 bases at J; junction bases unmatched: 10. CDR3 length: 15 amino acids. CDR1 is MNHNS, CDR2 SASEGT, per germline. The CDR3 DNA reads TGTGCCAGCAGTCAAGGGAGGGAGCCAGTCGGGGAGCTGTTTTTT. Translation gives CASSQGREPVGELFF.

This clonotype was seen a few times. The CDR3 region has the DNA TGCAGTGCTAGAGGGGACACTCTCAATCAGCCCCAGCATTTT. Protein product: CSARGDTLNQPQHF. This chain links TRBV20-1 with TRBJ1-5; D perhaps matches TRBD1 (6 bases). This CDR3 has 14 amino acids. Germline V lookup: CDR1 DFQATT, CDR2 SNEGSKA (reference sequence). The V end was cut by 1 base, the J end by 3 bases, with 10 bases between.

This clonotype was seen only a few times. The rearrangement uses TRBV10-3 and TRBJ2-2; 8 nucleotides align to TRBD1. V gave up 4 bases and J gave up 7 bases; unmatched junction bases: 8. Per germline, CDR1 ENHRY and CDR2 SYGVKD. CDR3 length: 15 residues. Here the CDR3 reads CAISVGQGLDGELFF. In DNA, the CDR3 is TGTGCCATCAGTGTCGGACAGGGTCTGGACGGGGAGCTGTTTTTT.

This clonotype has a count of ten or more. J is TRBJ1-1 and V is TRBV29-1, with a tentative D call TRBD1 (5 bases). In germline, CDR1 is SQVTM, CDR2 ANQGSEA. V lost 3 bases and J lost 3, with 20 bases in between. The CDR3 contains 16 residues. Here the CDR3 DNA reads TGCAGCGTTGATAAAGCAGGGTGGTACCTGGACACTGAAGCTTTCTTT. Encoded protein: CSVDKAGWYLDTEAFF. The variable domain in full, completed from reference TRBV29-1 and TRBJ1-1, reads SAVISQKPSRDICQRGTSLTIQCQVDSQVTMMFWYRQQPGQSLTLIATANQGSEATYESGFVIDKFPISRPNLTFSTLTVSNMSPEDSSIYLCSVDKAGWYLDTEAFFGQGTRLTVV.

The chain is built from TRBV10-2 and TRBJ2-2; 10 bases agree with TRBD1. This CDR3 is 15 amino acids long. After removal of 6 bases from V and 4 bases from J, the junction contained 5 bases not matched to a gene. Germline CDR1 WSHSY, CDR2 SAAADI. The CDR3 sequence: CASRRGQGFTGELFF. The CDR3 nucleotides read TGCGCCAGCAGGCGGGGACAGGGGTTCACCGGGGAGCTGTTTTTT.

On this clonotype: A read error is possible here, since a much larger clone lies one base away. This chain joins TRBV9 and TRBJ1-6, with D unclear. The CDR3 spans 15 residues. Per germline, CDR1 SGDLS and CDR2 YYNGEE. Trimming stripped 4 bases from V and 4 bases from J, with 12 bases between. CDR3 loop: CASSPQTDYNSPLHF. The CDR3 DNA reads TGTGCCAGCAGCCCCCAGACCGATTATAATTCACCCCTCCACTTT.

This clonotype was counted a single time. V is TRBV6-1 and J is TRBJ2-5, with D tentatively TRBD1 (5 bases). The CDR3 totals 16 residues. Germline V CDR1 and CDR2: MNHNS, SASEGT. V shed 8 bases and J shed 5 bases, with 24 bases lying between them. CDR3 loop: CASSPSETALGETQYF. The CDR3 DNA reads TGTGCCAGCTCACCTTCCGAGACAGCCCTAGGGGAGACCCAGTACTTC.

This clonotype has more than one count but fewer than ten. Relative to the germline gene, one junction end is altered; a read error may explain this. This sequence joins TRBV7-2 and TRBJ2-7; the D gene is possibly TRBD2 (7 bases). CDR1 SGHTA and CDR2 FQGNSA come from the germline V gene. The CDR3 consists of 15 residues. CDR3: CASSWGAGVGYEQYF. Here the CDR3 DNA reads TGCGCCAGCAGCTGGGGGGCGGGAGTAGGCTACGAGCAGTACTTC.

This clonotype was picked up many times. This sequence joins TRBV10-1 and TRBJ1-1; D is uncertain. This CDR3 spans 14 amino acids. Germline assignment: CDR1 WNHNN and CDR2 SYGVQD (reference sequence). Trimming removed 0 bases at V and 2 bases at J, with 7 bases between. CDR3 loop: CASSESMANTEAFF. CDR3 nucleotide sequence: TGCGCCAGCAGTGAGTCGATGGCAAACACTGAAGCTTTCTTT.

The J gene is TRBJ1-1, the V gene TRBV28; 10 positions agree with TRBD1. Per germline, CDR1 MDHEN and CDR2 SYDVKM. V trimming: 0 bases; J trimming: 6 bases; junction bases outside the gene matches: 7. CDR3 length equals 16 residues. CDR3 sequence: CASSLWDRGTRAEAFF. The CDR3 nucleotides are TGTGCCAGCAGTTTATGGGACAGGGGGACGAGGGCTGAAGCTTTCTTT. Based on the CDR3 plus reference TRBV28 and TRBJ1-1, the full variable domain is DVKVTQSSRYLVKRTGEKVFLECVQDMDHENMFWYRQDPGLGLRLIYFSYDVKMKEKGDIPEGYSVSREKKERFSLILESASTNQTSMYLCASSLWDRGTRAEAFFGQGTRLTVV.

This clonotype was seen many times. This chain connects TRBV2 to TRBJ2-5, with D perhaps given as TRBD1 or TRBD2 (5 bases each). Trimming stripped 3 bases from V and 3 bases from J, with 14 bases between. Germline CDR1 is SNHLY and CDR2 is FYNNEI. The CDR3 length is 15 residues. The CDR3 bases are TGTGCCAGCAGTGAGGGACCCAGGGTCGAAGAGACCCAGTACTTC. It specifies CASSEGPRVEETQYF.

Concerning this clonotype: Just one base apart from a much larger clone, this may be a read error. Lacking the conserved final phenylalanine or tryptophan, this CDR3 likely reflects a read error. The V call is TRBV25-1, the J call TRBJ1-4, with D possibly matching TRBD1 (5 bases). V was pared by 10 bases and J by 8 bases, with 23 bases between. Germline V gives CDR1 MGHDK, CDR2 SYGVNS. The CDR3 runs 15 residues. The CDR3: CATLLGGGELEKLFS. CDR3 coding DNA: TGTGCCACCCTCCTTGGGGGGGGAGAATTGGAAAAACTGTTTTCT.

V and J are TRBV6-5 and TRBJ1-1; TRBD1 might be the D (5 bases). V gave up 0 bases and J gave up 1 base, with 18 bases separating them. CDR3 length: 18 amino acids. The V gene's germline CDR1 is MNHEY and CDR2 SVGAGI. DNA for the CDR3: TGTGCCAGCAGTTACTCTATGAAGGAGAGTGGGGGGAACACTGAAGCTTTCTTT. This sequence encodes CASSYSMKESGGNTEAFF.

The chain links TRBV25-1 to TRBJ1-5, with D unclear. Trimming left V 6 bases short and J 3 bases short, with 12 bases between. The germline gives CDR1 MGHDK, CDR2 SYGVNS. The CDR3 is 14 residues long. For the CDR3, the DNA is TGTGCCAGCAGCCAAGAGAGCTTCAATCAGCCCCAGCATTTT. Its protein is CASSQESFNQPQHF.

The chain employs TRBV19 and TRBJ1-2; 8 nucleotides line up with TRBD1. CDR1 and CDR2 (germline): LNHDA, SQIVND (reference sequence). The trim removed 3 bases at V and 4 bases at J, leaving 10 bases unmatched. The CDR3 length is 16 residues. CDR3 loop: CASSIPGTGSVYGYTF. The CDR3 DNA sequence: TGTGCCAGTAGTATCCCGGGGACAGGATCTGTCTATGGCTACACCTTC.

Turning to this clonotype: A read error is possible here, since a much larger clone lies one base away. The V call is TRBV20-1, the J call TRBJ1-4; no definite D call. This CDR3 contains 14 residues. Per the germline V gene, CDR1 is DFQATT and CDR2 is SNEGSKA (reference sequence). The CDR3 spells CGANGPATNEKLFF. The CDR3 DNA reads TGCGGTGCCAATGGCCCCGCAACTAATGAAAAACTGTTTTTT.

Many counts were recorded for this clonotype. The CDR3 is CASGNTEAFF. The DNA for the CDR3 is TGCGCCAGTGGGAACACTGAAGCTTTCTTT. V usage is TRBV29-1 and J usage is TRBJ1-1; D is undetermined. CDR1 SQVTM and CDR2 ANQGSEA come from the germline V gene. The CDR3 has 10 residues. The full variable domain, in which reference TRBV29-1 and TRBJ1-1 provide the parts outside the CDR3, is SAVISQKPSRDICQRGTSLTIQCQVDSQVTMMFWYRQQPGQSLTLIATANQGSEATYESGFVIDKFPISRPNLTFSTLTVSNMSPEDSSIYLCASGNTEAFFGQGTRLTVV.